The next 15 T cell receptor beta chains were all read from a single sample in a study of CD8+ T cells in alopecia areata. The treatment is: oral pan-JAK inhibitor, 5-10 mg twice daily. cDNA reverse transcribed from extracted RNA served as the sequencing template. Generated by immunoSEQ multiplex PCR, the TCRdb table keeps only in-frame clones and is missing some. The sample has around 150,000 clones, 60% to 75% seen once; the top ten hold 14%. The source was CD4+ T cells sorted from blood, collected at week 24, from a patient treated with tofacitinib. These receptors were obtained from a human donor with alopecia areata.

The J gene is TRBJ1-2, the V gene TRBV5-1; no reliable D call. Trimming left V 1 base short and J 7 bases short, with 11 bases between. CDR3 size: 13 residues. In germline, CDR1 is SGHRS, CDR2 YFSETQ. The DNA of the CDR3 is TGCGCCAGCAGCTTGTCGGGTATTGCTGGCTACACCTTC. It is translated as CASSLSGIAGYTF. Based on the CDR3 plus reference TRBV5-1 and TRBJ1-2, the full variable domain is KAGVTQTPRYLIKTRGQQVTLSCSPISGHRSVSWYQQTPGQGLQFLFEYFSETQRNKGNFPGRFSGRQFSNSRSEMNVSTLELGDSALYLCASSLSGIAGYTFGSGTRLTVV.

The V call is TRBV28, the J call TRBJ2-5; TRBD1 is a possible D gene (5 bases). Trimming shortened V by 6 bases and J by 2 bases, and 13 bases separated the two germline ends. Germline V gene data show CDR1 as MDHEN and CDR2 as SYDVKM. This CDR3 region has 14 residues. CDR3 in amino acids: CASSLMAGQETQYF. The CDR3, as DNA: TGTGCCAGCAGCTTAATGGCAGGGCAAGAGACCCAGTACTTC.

This clone has more than one count but fewer than ten. The rearrangement links TRBV7-7 to TRBJ2-4; TRBD1 is a possible D gene (5 bases). CDR1 is SSHAT, CDR2 FNYEAQ, per germline (reference sequence). V was trimmed by 5 bases and J by 0 bases, leaving 8 bases between them. This CDR3 contains 14 residues. In DNA form, the CDR3 reads TGTGCCAGCAGCGCCAGGGAAGCCAAAAACATTCAGTACTTC. Translation gives CASSAREAKNIQYF.

V gene TRBV2 combines with J gene TRBJ1-2; the D gene is possibly TRBD1 (6 bases). The V gene's germline CDR1 is SNHLY and CDR2 FYNNEI. Trimming took off 11 bases at V and 4 bases at J, with 20 bases between the two ends. The CDR3 runs 14 residues. The CDR3 region is CAGDRDMLGYGYTF. The CDR3 nucleotides are TGTGCCGGAGACCGGGACATGCTGGGCTATGGCTACACCTTC.

The gene calls are TRBV6-5 and TRBJ1-4, with D possibly matching TRBD1 (6 bases). The CDR3 consists of 15 residues. V gave up 5 bases and J gave up 5 bases, with 15 bases separating them. Germline V lookup: CDR1 MNHEY, CDR2 SVGAGI. The CDR3 loop reads CASSPLQGVNEKLFF. Here the CDR3 DNA reads TGTGCCAGCAGTCCGTTACAGGGAGTGAATGAAAAACTGTTTTTT.

The genes are TRBV11-2 and TRBJ2-5, with D tentatively TRBD2 (6 bases). Germline-derived CDR1 and CDR2 are SGHAT and FQNNGV. Trimming shortened V by 4 bases and J by 4 bases, and 13 bases separated the two germline ends. The CDR3 sequence is 14 residues long. The CDR3 sequence: CASSSLNSGETQYF. The DNA of the CDR3 is TGTGCCAGCAGCTCCCTAAATAGCGGAGAGACCCAGTACTTC. Full variable domain (missing parts from reference TRBV11-2 and TRBJ2-5): EAGVAQSPRYKIIEKRQSVAFWCNPISGHATLYWYQQILGQGPKLLIQFQNNGVVDDSQLPKDRFSAERLKGVDSTLKIQPAKLEDSAVYLCASSSLNSGETQYFGPGTRLLVL.

This clone was seen only a few times. The chain is built from TRBV10-3 and TRBJ2-3; 9 positions agree with TRBD2. V was pared by 6 bases and J by 0 bases, with 4 bases of the junction left unmatched. CDR1 ENHRY and CDR2 SYGVKD come from the germline V gene. The CDR3 totals 15 residues. The CDR3 DNA reads as TGTGCCATCAGGGCGGGGGGGCCTAGCACAGATACGCAGTATTTT. It codes for CAIRAGGPSTDTQYF.

The rearrangement joins TRBV5-1 to TRBJ1-1; perhaps TRBD1 as D (6 bases). This CDR3 has 15 amino acids. Germline V gene data show CDR1 as SGHRS and CDR2 as YFSETQ. Trimming took 0 bases from V and 3 from J, leaving 12 bases between them. The CDR3 loop reads CASSLANSGDTEAFF. The CDR3 DNA sequence: TGCGCCAGCAGCTTGGCCAATTCAGGGGACACTGAAGCTTTCTTT.

The genes are TRBV5-6 and TRBJ2-5; tentative D call: TRBD2 (5 bases). The CDR3 has 14 residues. Trimming took off 0 bases at V and 7 bases at J, with 13 bases between the two ends. CDR1 is SGHDT, CDR2 YYEEEE, per germline. The CDR3 protein is CASSLVFSRGTQYF. CDR3 DNA: TGTGCCAGCAGCTTGGTCTTTTCCCGGGGGACCCAGTACTTC.

V and J are TRBV2 and TRBJ2-7; no clear D gene. Germline loops: CDR1 SNHLY, CDR2 FYNNEI. This CDR3 spans 12 amino acids. Trimming stripped 7 bases from V and 6 bases from J, with 13 bases between. The CDR3 sequence: CASTTQDFEQYF. The CDR3 bases are TGTGCCAGCACGACGCAGGATTTCGAGCAGTACTTC.

This clone came up a few times. The chain is built from TRBV11-2 and TRBJ2-5; D gene unclear. V was cut by 1 base and J by 2 bases, with 11 bases left in between. Germline V gene lookup returns CDR1 SGHAT and CDR2 FQNNGV. The CDR3 totals 15 residues. CDR3 loop: CASSLGFGVQETQYF. The CDR3 DNA is TGTGCCAGCAGCTTAGGTTTCGGCGTTCAAGAGACCCAGTACTTC.

This chain links TRBV11-3 with TRBJ2-5, with D possibly matching TRBD2 (6 bases). Trimming took 1 base from V and 5 from J, leaving 14 bases between them. The CDR3 extends over 15 amino acids. Germline values: CDR1 SGHNT, CDR2 YENEEA. DNA for the CDR3: TGTGCCAGCAGCTTAGGACTAGGCCTTTCGGAGACCCAGTACTTC. It yields the protein CASSLGLGLSETQYF.

This sequence joins TRBV10-3 and TRBJ2-3, with 16 bases aligning to TRBD2. Germline V gene lookup returns CDR1 ENHRY and CDR2 SYGVKD. J lost 1 base, V lost 5 bases, and 6 bases had no gene match. This CDR3 has 18 residues. In DNA form, the CDR3 reads TGTGCCATCAGTCGGGGACTAGCGGGGGGGCTCCGCACAGATACGCAGTATTTT. Protein: CAISRGLAGGLRTDTQYF.

The V gene is TRBV6-5, the J gene TRBJ1-2; TRBD1 is a possible D gene (5 bases). The CDR3 has 14 residues. Between the trimmed V and J ends, which lost 6 bases and 3 bases, there was a span of 14 bases. Germline CDR1 reads MNHEY; CDR2 reads SVGAGI. CDR3 coding DNA: TGTGCCAGCAGAGGTCCGGGACGGCACTATGGCTACACCTTC. Translating it yields CASRGPGRHYGYTF.

In the case of this clone: This CDR3 is also generated by other DNA sequences in the sample. This chain links TRBV2 with TRBJ2-2, with D possibly called TRBD1 or TRBD2 (5 bases each). CDR1 is SNHLY, CDR2 FYNNEI, per germline. The CDR3 is 12 residues long. Trimming removed 8 bases at V and 6 bases at J, with 10 bases between. CDR3 DNA sequence: TGTGCCAGCGGGGGTGGACCCGGGGAGCTGTTTTTT. Protein: CASGGGPGELFF.